This T cell receptor (beta chain) came from a study of CD8 T cells in Susac syndrome. Points on this clonotype: Its antigen is as yet unknown.

RNA, at about 0.45 to 1 ug, was reverse transcribed with random hexamers. Amplification of TCR beta CDR3 across 54 Vbeta and 13 Jbeta was performed with immunoSEQ multiplex PCR. Each CDR3 protein gets one entry after TCRdb re-called the immunoSEQ multiplex PCR reads with MiXCR. The sample carries some 100,000 distinct CDR3 sequences, 95% recorded once. The germline CDR1 and CDR2 sequences are SGDLS and YYNGEE. This CDR3 has 13 amino acids. The V end lost 3 bases, the J end lost 5 bases, and 11 bases lay between the germline ends. Whole-study findings and limits: Susac-specific public clones numbered about 15 in total CD8+ repertoires (and 5 or 6 in CD8+ TEMRA repertoires).

The specimen sequenced was CD8+ T cells from PBMCs. This TCR was recovered from a human donor with Susac syndrome. The gene calls are TRBV9 and TRBJ2-5; D remains ambiguous. CDR3 nucleotide sequence: TGTGCCAGCAGCGCCCCTTTAGGGGAGACCCAGTACTTC. Its translation: CASSAPLGETQYF.